Listed here are 29 T cell receptor beta chains from one sample, sequenced in a study of T-cell reconstitution after alpha-beta-depleted transplantation in children. Preparation of the TCRbeta library was carried out with unique molecular identifiers. TCRdb reprocessed the PCR reads via MiXCR and lists one record per CDR3 protein. The sample yields fewer than 350,000 distinct CDR3 sequences, roughly 9.1% seen once. The material was PBMCs, obtained before TCRalphabeta/CD19-depleted stem cell transplant. The receptors here all came from a boy under two years old with acute myeloid leukemia, due to receive a stem cell transplant.

Many counts were recorded for this clonotype. V is TRBV11-1 and J is TRBJ2-3; D is perhaps TRBD1 (5 bases). V was shortened by 5 bases and J by 6 bases, with 15 bases between the two germline ends. Germline V gene lookup returns CDR1 SGHAT and CDR2 FQDESV (reference sequence). This CDR3 is 14 amino acids long. CDR3 bases: TGTGCCAGCAGCCCGGAATTAGGGGCGGATACGCAGTATTTT. It translates to CASSPELGADTQYF.

This clonotype was recorded at least ten times. The CDR3 region has the DNA TGCAGTGCTAGAGGCGACAGTCGCAACACAGATACGCAGTATTTT. Protein: CSARGDSRNTDTQYF. The gene calls are TRBV20-1 and TRBJ2-3; D is perhaps TRBD1 (5 bases). Germline V lookup: CDR1 DFQATT, CDR2 SNEGSKA (reference sequence). This CDR3 spans 15 amino acids. V lost 1 base and J lost 2, with 13 bases in between.

This clonotype was seen repeatedly, ten times or more. J is TRBJ1-1 and V is TRBV24-1; 7 bases align to TRBD1. The ends lost 3 bases at V and 4 bases at J; junction bases unmatched: 10. The germline gives CDR1 KGHDR, CDR2 SFDVKD. The CDR3 runs 16 residues. The CDR3 protein is CATSDPRPQGPTEAFF. In DNA form, the CDR3 reads TGTGCCACCAGTGATCCCCGTCCACAGGGGCCCACTGAAGCTTTCTTT.

This clonotype was counted at least ten times. V gene TRBV12-5 combines with J gene TRBJ2-4; TRBD1 aligns across 8 bases. The CDR3 totals 15 residues. Trimming took 1 base from V and 6 from J; bases not matched to a gene: 5. Germline V gene lookup returns CDR1 LGHNT and CDR2 FRNRAP. CDR3 protein: CASGLADRAGNIQYF. The CDR3 region has the DNA TGTGCTAGTGGTTTGGCGGACAGGGCGGGAAACATTCAGTACTTC.

This clonotype was detected ten times or more. The chain joins TRBV15 to TRBJ2-7, with D tentatively TRBD2 (6 bases). Trimming left V 3 bases short and J 6 bases short, with 18 bases between. Germline V gene lookup returns CDR1 LNHNV and CDR2 YYDKDF (reference sequence). This CDR3 comprises 15 residues. The DNA of the CDR3 is TGTGCCACCAGCAGTTGGACTACCCGACGCTCCGAGCAGTACTTC. Translated, it gives CATSSWTTRRSEQYF. Looking up the rest from reference TRBV15 and TRBJ2-7 gives the full variable domain: DAMVIQNPRYQVTQFGKPVTLSCSQTLNHNVMYWYQQKSSQAPKLLFHYYDKDFNNEADTPDNFQSRRPNTSFCFLDIRSPGLGDTAMYLCATSSWTTRRSEQYFGPGTRLTVT.

This clonotype was recorded many times. The J gene is TRBJ2-2, the V gene TRBV6-4; 10 bases are a match to TRBD2. Germline V gene data show CDR1 as MRHNA and CDR2 as SNTAGT. V lost 4 bases, J lost 5 bases, and 1 base stayed unmatched. CDR3 size: 14 residues. CDR3 residues: CASSAAGGTGELFF. The CDR3 DNA sequence: TGTGCCAGCAGTGCAGCGGGGGGGACCGGGGAGCTGTTTTTT.

This clonotype showed up many times. The rearrangement links TRBV7-8 to TRBJ2-7; TRBD1 matches at 8 bases. The V and J ends lost 2 bases and 5 bases, in that order; junction bases with no gene match: 5. In germline, CDR1 is SGHVS, CDR2 FQNEAQ. The CDR3 is 14 amino acids. CDR3: CASSLTRGLDEQYF. CDR3 coding DNA: TGTGCCAGCAGCTTAACCAGGGGGCTCGACGAGCAGTACTTC.

This clonotype was detected a few times. A much more abundant neighbour one base away suggests this may be a read error. The V call is TRBV20-1, the J call TRBJ1-1; 8 bases map to TRBD1. The J segment lost 9 bases and the V segment lost 0 bases, leaving 6 bases of the junction unmatched. Looked up from germline, CDR1 is DFQATT and CDR2 is SNEGSKA (reference sequence). CDR3 size: 13 residues. For the CDR3, the DNA is TGCAGTGCTAGAGATGCAGGGGGCCCTCAAGCTTTCTTT. Translating gives CSARDAGGPQAFF.

A remark on this clonotype: This may come from a read error, since a much larger clone is one base off. This chain uses TRBV27 with TRBJ1-2; D is possibly TRBD1 (5 bases). V lost 6 bases, J lost 3 bases, and 17 bases lay in between. Germline lookup yields CDR1 MNHEY and CDR2 SMNVEV (reference sequence). This CDR3 contains 15 residues. CDR3 residues: CASRRQSEVYYGYTF. As DNA, the CDR3 is TGTGCCAGCAGGAGACAGAGCGAAGTCTACTATGGCTACACCTTC.

This clonotype appeared many times. V gene TRBV25-1 combines with J gene TRBJ2-7; D is unclear. The V end was cut by 1 base, the J end by 2 bases, with 15 bases between. The CDR3 length is 16 residues. Germline values: CDR1 MGHDK, CDR2 SYGVNS. The CDR3 nucleotides are TGTGCCAGCAGTGAATTTTACGAGACAAAAGCCTACGAGCAGTACTTC. Protein sequence: CASSEFYETKAYEQYF.

This clonotype was seen repeatedly, ten times or more. The CDR3 sequence: CSARDRTRPYDTQYF. In DNA, the CDR3 is TGCAGTGCTAGAGATAGGACTAGACCCTACGATACGCAGTATTTT. This chain uses TRBV20-1 with TRBJ2-3; 7 bases align to TRBD2. Germline V gives CDR1 DFQATT, CDR2 SNEGSKA (reference sequence). V shed 0 bases, J shed 6 bases, and the junction held 9 bases outside the gene matches. This CDR3 is 15 amino acids long.

This clonotype was counted at least ten times. J is TRBJ1-5 and V is TRBV5-6, with D possibly matching TRBD1 (5 bases). Germline V CDR1 and CDR2: SGHDT, YYEEEE. The CDR3 runs 14 residues. Between the trimmed V and J ends, which lost 4 bases and 4 bases, there was a span of 12 bases. The CDR3 nucleotides read TGTGCCAGCAGCCGTGTTTCAGGGAATCAGCCCCAGCATTTT. It translates to CASSRVSGNQPQHF. Combining the CDR3 with reference TRBV5-6 and TRBJ1-5 gives the whole variable domain DAGVTQSPTHLIKTRGQQVTLRCSPKSGHDTVSWYQQALGQGPQFIFQYYEEEERQRGNFPDRFSGHQFPNYSSELNVNALLLGDSALYLCASSRVSGNQPQHFGDGTRLSIL.

This clonotype was observed at least ten times. The chain combines TRBV12-3 or TRBV12-4 with TRBJ2-5; 8 nucleotides match TRBD1. This CDR3 comprises 15 residues. V lost 4 bases, J lost 2 bases, and 6 bases stayed unmatched. The DNA for the CDR3 is TGTGCCAGCAGTTCTCCGGGACAGGCTCAAGAGACCCAGTACTTC. Amino acids: CASSSPGQAQETQYF.

This clonotype was detected many times. The chain joins TRBV7-8 to TRBJ2-1, with TRBD1 matching 8 bases. CDR1 SGHVS and CDR2 FQNEAQ come from the germline V gene. This CDR3 region has 15 residues. The junction had 7 bases not matched to a gene; V was cut back by 5 bases and J by 4 bases. The CDR3 spells CASSPGTGFYNEQFF. In nucleotides, the CDR3 is TGTGCCAGCAGCCCCGGGACAGGATTTTACAATGAGCAGTTCTTC.

As for this clonotype: This could be a read error, since a much larger clone is one nucleotide away. The V and J genes are TRBV10-3 and TRBJ2-7; D may be TRBD1 (8 bases). CDR1 and CDR2 from the germline V gene are ENHRY and SYGVKD. This CDR3 is 13 amino acids long. The CDR3 nucleotides are TGTGCCATCAGTTCGACAGGGGACTACGACCAGTACTTC. This codes for CAISSTGDYDQYF.

Only a few counts were recorded for this clonotype. The chain employs TRBV11-2 and TRBJ2-5, with TRBD1 as a possible D gene (5 bases). Deletions cut 3 bases from V and 2 bases from J, with 13 bases between. This CDR3 is built from 15 residues. Per the germline V gene, CDR1 is SGHAT and CDR2 is FQNNGV. Written as DNA, the CDR3 is TGTGCCAGCAGCTTCCTCGGACAATATCAAGAGACCCAGTACTTC. Its translation is CASSFLGQYQETQYF.

With respect to this clonotype: A much bigger clone sits one base away, suggesting this may be a read error. V usage is TRBV28 and J usage is TRBJ2-1; D may be TRBD1 (5 bases). Germline loops: CDR1 MDHEN, CDR2 SYDVKM. The CDR3 is 16 residues long. Trimming took 3 bases from V and 3 from J, leaving 15 bases between them. The CDR3 bases are TGTGCCAGCAGTTTTTCCAGGGCAGCGTTCTACAATGAGCAGTTCTTC. Its protein product is CASSFSRAAFYNEQFF.

This clonotype was seen at least ten times. J is TRBJ2-1 and V is TRBV5-1, with 13 bases matching TRBD2. The J segment lost 0 bases and the V segment lost 4 bases, leaving 4 bases of the junction unmatched. The CDR3 is 17 residues long. Germline V lookup: CDR1 SGHRS, CDR2 YFSETQ. CDR3 sequence: CASSGGLAGSSYNEQFF. CDR3 coding DNA: TGCGCCAGCAGCGGGGGACTAGCGGGGAGCTCCTACAATGAGCAGTTCTTC.

This clonotype has just a few counts. The chain recombines TRBV29-1 with TRBJ2-7, with a possible D match to TRBD2 (6 bases). V was pared by 1 base and J by 2 bases, with 12 bases between. The CDR3 is made up of 14 amino acids. Germline V gene data show CDR1 as SQVTM and CDR2 as ANQGSEA. The CDR3: CSVEVAGLPYEQYF. As DNA, the CDR3 is TGCAGCGTTGAAGTTGCGGGACTCCCCTACGAGCAGTACTTC.

This clonotype has just a few counts. The V gene is TRBV7-9, the J gene TRBJ2-1; D might be TRBD2 (6 bases). Between the trimmed V and J ends, which lost 4 bases and 8 bases, there was a span of 18 bases. The germline gives CDR1 SEHNR, CDR2 FQNEAQ (reference sequence). The CDR3 covers 15 residues. The CDR3 region has the DNA TGTGCCAGCAGCTACACCCGGGACTTTAAAGATGAGCAGTTCTTC. Translating gives CASSYTRDFKDEQFF.

This clonotype showed up many times. The chain uses TRBV28 and TRBJ1-6; D gene unclear. The CDR3 runs 11 residues. Germline V gene lookup returns CDR1 MDHEN and CDR2 SYDVKM. V lost 3 bases and J 14 bases, leaving 8 bases between the germline ends. Here the CDR3 DNA reads TGTGCCAGCAGTTTCAATAGGGCCCTCCACTTT. Translated, it gives CASSFNRALHF. Supplemented by reference TRBV28 and TRBJ1-6, the full variable domain reads DVKVTQSSRYLVKRTGEKVFLECVQDMDHENMFWYRQDPGLGLRLIYFSYDVKMKEKGDIPEGYSVSREKKERFSLILESASTNQTSMYLCASSFNRALHFGNGTRLTVT.

For the CDR3, the DNA is TGTGCCAGCTCCCCCCGGGATCCAGGGGGATGGGCCCTCCACTTT. Its translation is CASSPRDPGGWALHF. The rearrangement uses TRBV12-3 or TRBV12-4 and TRBJ1-6; 7 bases are shared with TRBD1. V lost 8 bases to trimming and J lost 14 bases; unmatched junction nucleotides: 18. The CDR3 sequence is 15 residues long.

The sample holds many counts of this clonotype. The CDR3 spells CSARSGSGEQPQHF. CDR3 bases: TGCAGTGCTAGATCTGGATCTGGGGAACAGCCCCAGCATTTT. The chain couples TRBV20-1 to TRBJ1-5; D is unclear. CDR3 length: 14 amino acids. Trimming stripped 2 bases from V and 7 bases from J, with 15 bases between. CDR1 is DFQATT, CDR2 SNEGSKA, per germline (reference sequence).

This clonotype was observed at least ten times. The chain combines TRBV12-3 or TRBV12-4 with TRBJ2-7; 7 bases align to TRBD1. Trimming cost V 2 bases and J 7 bases; bases outside gene matches: 14. This CDR3 spans 16 amino acids. CDR3 in amino acids: CASSLYGTVGFREQYF. In DNA form, the CDR3 reads TGTGCCAGCAGTTTATATGGGACAGTGGGTTTTAGGGAGCAGTACTTC.

This clonotype was observed many times. This chain links TRBV12-5 with TRBJ2-1; D is unresolved. The CDR3 spans 12 residues. Trimming took off 2 bases at V and 4 bases at J, with 3 bases between the two ends. Germline V lookup: CDR1 LGHNT, CDR2 FRNRAP. CDR3 nucleotides: TGTGCTAGTGGTTTGCCGTACAATGAGCAGTTCTTC. As protein: CASGLPYNEQFF.

This clonotype appeared many times. The chain joins TRBV5-1 to TRBJ2-1; TRBD2 matches at 9 bases. Germline-derived CDR1 and CDR2 are SGHRS and YFSETQ. V shed 1 base, J shed 4 bases, and the junction held 9 bases outside the gene matches. The CDR3 spans 17 residues. CDR3: CASSLSSAGGPYNEQFF. Written as DNA, the CDR3 is TGCGCCAGCAGCTTGTCTAGCGCGGGAGGGCCTTACAATGAGCAGTTCTTC.

There are a few counts of this clonotype. The V gene is TRBV6-5, the J gene TRBJ2-3; a possible D gene is TRBD2 (5 bases). V was clipped by 6 bases and J by 4 bases, with 20 bases between them. In germline, CDR1 is MNHEY, CDR2 SVGAGI. The length of the CDR3 is 16 residues. In DNA, the CDR3 is TGTGCCAGCAGATTAGTTTGGGCTAGCTTTGCAGATACGCAGTATTTT. Translating it yields CASRLVWASFADTQYF.

This clonotype was seen at least ten times. The gene calls are TRBV20-1 and TRBJ2-7; TRBD1 matches at 7 bases. The ends lost 3 bases at V and 6 bases at J; junction bases unmatched: 2. Germline V gives CDR1 DFQATT, CDR2 SNEGSKA (reference sequence). This CDR3 has 11 residues. The chain's CDR3 is CSARTGREQYF. CDR3 sequence (DNA): TGCAGTGCTAGGACAGGGCGCGAGCAGTACTTC.

This clonotype was counted many times. The V call is TRBV7-8, the J call TRBJ2-1; D gene unclear. Germline V gene lookup returns CDR1 SGHVS and CDR2 FQNEAQ. The length of the CDR3 is 13 residues. The V end was cut by 10 bases, the J end by 0 bases, with 10 bases between. The CDR3 region is CATLRSSYNEQFF. CDR3 DNA sequence: TGTGCCACCCTGAGAAGCTCCTACAATGAGCAGTTCTTC.